These 22 T cell receptor beta chains were all obtained from the same sample, sequenced in a study of blood T cell repertoires in COVID-19. The protocol was immunoSEQ multiplex PCR, while the TCRdb copy is restricted to in-frame clones and leaves out a portion. The sample lists some 150,000 clones, 80% to 90% occurring once. The sample taken for sequencing was peripheral blood. Receptors were obtained from a woman between 50 and 59 years old with acute or convalescent COVID-19.

The CDR3 sequence is CASSIRESYEQYF. CDR3 DNA sequence: TGTGCCAGTAGTATTCGGGAGAGCTACGAGCAGTACTTC. The rearrangement uses TRBV19 and TRBJ2-7, with D maybe TRBD2 (6 bases). V gave up 3 bases and J gave up 3 bases, with 9 bases separating them. In germline, CDR1 is LNHDA, CDR2 SQIVND (reference sequence). This CDR3 has 13 amino acids.

The chain has TRBV7-8 and TRBJ1-1; a weak D match, TRBD1 (6 bases). The CDR3 has 17 residues. Trimming took off 0 bases at V and 0 bases at J, with 14 bases between the two ends. Germline V gene data show CDR1 as SGHVS and CDR2 as FQNEAQ. For the CDR3, the DNA is TGTGCCAGCAGCTTAGCCCCACAGGGCCCTATGAACACTGAAGCTTTCTTT. Protein product: CASSLAPQGPMNTEAFF.

The chain recombines TRBV5-6 with TRBJ2-7; 7 bases agree with TRBD1. The CDR3 totals 16 residues. Per the germline V gene, CDR1 is SGHDT and CDR2 is YYEEEE. V trimming: 2 bases; J trimming: 0 bases; junction bases outside the gene matches: 8. CDR3 bases: TGTGCCAGCAGCTTAACAGGGGTCTATGGCTCCTACGAGCAGTACTTC. This codes for CASSLTGVYGSYEQYF.

The V gene is TRBV12-3 or TRBV12-4, the J gene TRBJ2-7; D is possibly TRBD2 (6 bases). CDR3 size: 12 residues. The V end lost 3 bases, the J end lost 6 bases, and 9 bases lay between the germline ends. CDR3 DNA: TGTGCCAGCAGTTTTACAGCGGGCGAGCAGTACTTC. As protein: CASSFTAGEQYF.

The chain joins TRBV5-4 to TRBJ2-5, with 7 nucleotides matching TRBD2. Germline V gene lookup returns CDR1 SGHNT and CDR2 YYREEE (reference sequence). The junction had 13 bases not matched to a gene; V was cut back by 0 bases and J by 5 bases. This CDR3 has 17 amino acids. The CDR3 nucleotides read TGTGCCAGCAGCTTGGATCCTGGGCGGGAGAATTGGGAGACCCAGTACTTC. Residues: CASSLDPGRENWETQYF.

This clone was detected a few times. The chain combines TRBV10-1 with TRBJ2-7, with D possibly TRBD2 on 5 matching bases. Germline V gene data show CDR1 as WNHNN and CDR2 as SYGVQD (reference sequence). V gave up 4 bases and J gave up 5 bases, with 9 bases separating them. The CDR3 has 12 amino acids. The CDR3 region is CASSGGGDEQYF. DNA for the CDR3: TGCGCCAGCAGTGGAGGAGGCGACGAGCAGTACTTC.

This clone has just one count. The V gene is TRBV23-1, the J gene TRBJ2-7, with 7 bases aligning to TRBD1. TRBV23-1 has ORF status, its function being uncertain. Trimming removed 5 bases from V and 0 bases from J; junction bases left unmatched: 7. This CDR3 comprises 15 residues. Here the CDR3 reads CASSNTGTVSYEQYF. CDR3 bases: TGCGCCAGCAGTAACACCGGGACAGTCTCCTACGAGCAGTACTTC.

The chain links TRBV5-1 to TRBJ2-3; the match to TRBD1 covers 7 bases. V shed 4 bases, J shed 0 bases, and the junction held 5 bases outside the gene matches. The CDR3 runs to 15 residues. Germline CDR1 SGHRS, CDR2 YFSETQ. This CDR3 reads CASSLGQKSTDTQYF. The CDR3 coding sequence is TGCGCCAGCAGCCTGGGACAGAAGAGCACAGATACGCAGTATTTT.

The chain joins TRBV28 to TRBJ2-7; 7 nucleotides match TRBD1. The ends lost 7 bases at V and 2 bases at J; junction bases unmatched: 5. Germline lookup yields CDR1 MDHEN and CDR2 SYDVKM. This CDR3 comprises 13 residues. CDR3 sequence: CASTTQGAYEQYF. The CDR3 DNA reads TGTGCCAGCACAACTCAGGGGGCCTACGAGCAGTACTTC.

This clone has only one observation. This chain links TRBV7-3 with TRBJ2-1, with TRBD2 as a possible D gene (5 bases). The CDR3 has 14 residues. Trimming left V 2 bases short and J 3 bases short, with 8 bases between. CDR1 is SGHTA and CDR2 is FQGTGA in the germline V gene. The CDR3 reads CASSLEGYYNEQFF. For the CDR3, the DNA is TGTGCCAGCAGCTTAGAGGGATACTACAATGAGCAGTTCTTC.

This clone has just a few counts. The chain joins TRBV7-9 to TRBJ2-2; TRBD1 agrees at 7 bases. Germline V gives CDR1 SEHNR, CDR2 FQNEAQ (reference sequence). There are 15 residues in the CDR3. The trim removed 1 base at V and 4 bases at J, leaving 3 bases unmatched. The CDR3 DNA reads as TGTGCCAGCAGCTTAGAAGGGGGCACCACCGGGGAGCTGTTTTTT. This gives the protein CASSLEGGTTGELFF.

V and J are TRBV18 and TRBJ2-7, with 12 bases lining up with TRBD2. Germline values: CDR1 KGHSH, CDR2 LQKENI. The CDR3 length is 17 residues. The ends lost 0 bases at V and 1 base at J; junction bases unmatched: 4. DNA for the CDR3: TGTGCCAGCTCACCACCTAGCCTAGCGGGGGGGTCCTACGAGCAGTACTTC. As protein: CASSPPSLAGGSYEQYF.

The chain couples TRBV28 to TRBJ2-7, with 7 bases matching TRBD1. V lost 5 bases, J lost 3 bases, and 13 bases stayed unmatched. Per germline, CDR1 MDHEN and CDR2 SYDVKM. This CDR3 region has 16 residues. CDR3: CASSAVMGQPYYEQYF. The CDR3 nucleotides are TGTGCCAGCAGTGCGGTGATGGGACAGCCCTACTACGAGCAGTACTTC.

The chain uses TRBV5-5 and TRBJ2-7; 11 positions match TRBD1. Germline CDR1 reads SGHKS; CDR2 reads YYEKEE (reference sequence). J lost 4 bases, V lost 6 bases, and 3 bases had no gene match. The CDR3 has 13 residues. CDR3 DNA sequence: TGTGCCAGCACCGGACAGGGGGCTTACGAGCAGTACTTC. Translated, it gives CASTGQGAYEQYF.

The J gene is TRBJ1-4, the V gene TRBV2, with D possibly TRBD1 on 6 matching bases. The germline V gene encodes CDR1 SNHLY and CDR2 FYNNEI. This CDR3 is built from 15 residues. V lost 6 bases and J lost 6, with 17 bases in between. CDR3 loop: CASSQYREGDEKLFF. CDR3 nucleotide sequence: TGTGCCAGCAGCCAATACAGGGAAGGGGATGAAAAACTGTTTTTT. Looking up the rest from reference TRBV2 and TRBJ1-4 gives the full variable domain: EPEVTQTPSHQVTQMGQEVILRCVPISNHLYFYWYRQILGQKVEFLVSFYNNEISEKSEIFDDQFSVERPDGSNFTLKIRSTKLEDSAMYFCASSQYREGDEKLFFGSGTQLSVL.

V and J are TRBV30 and TRBJ2-7; 8 positions agree with TRBD1. The CDR3 length is 12 residues. Germline CDR1 reads GTSNPN; CDR2 reads SVGIG (reference sequence). V lost 5 bases and J lost 6; bases outside the gene matches: 6. The DNA of the CDR3 is TGTGCCTGGGCCGGGACAGGCCTCGAGCAGTACTTC. Protein sequence: CAWAGTGLEQYF.

The V gene is TRBV5-1, the J gene TRBJ2-1, with 13 nucleotides matching TRBD2. This CDR3 has 15 residues. CDR1 is SGHRS, CDR2 YFSETQ, per germline. After removal of 1 base from V and 9 bases from J, the junction contained 4 bases not matched to a gene. The CDR3 spells CASSLTSGGAAEQFF. CDR3 DNA sequence: TGCGCCAGCAGCTTGACTAGCGGGGGGGCCGCTGAGCAGTTCTTC.

The chain is built from TRBV29-1 and TRBJ1-3, with D possibly matching TRBD1 (5 bases). The germline V and J ends were trimmed by 4 bases and 7 bases, with 11 bases remaining between them. Germline V gene data show CDR1 as SQVTM and CDR2 as ANQGSEA. The CDR3 has 12 residues. In nucleotides, the CDR3 is TGCAGCGTTGTTACCGGGGGGAACACCATATATTTT. Translated, it gives CSVVTGGNTIYF. Using reference TRBV29-1 and TRBJ1-3 for the parts outside the CDR3, the full variable domain is SAVISQKPSRDICQRGTSLTIQCQVDSQVTMMFWYRQQPGQSLTLIATANQGSEATYESGFVIDKFPISRPNLTFSTLTVSNMSPEDSSIYLCSVVTGGNTIYFGEGSWLTVV.

This chain uses TRBV5-1 with TRBJ2-5; D is possibly TRBD2 (5 bases). Trimming shortened V by 4 bases and J by 4 bases, and 14 bases separated the two germline ends. Germline CDR1 SGHRS, CDR2 YFSETQ. CDR3 size: 14 residues. CDR3 residues: CASSPTGKPETQYF. The CDR3 DNA sequence: TGCGCCAGCAGCCCGACCGGGAAACCAGAGACCCAGTACTTC.

This sequence joins TRBV9 and TRBJ1-2, with TRBD1 as a possible D gene (6 bases). Germline V gene lookup returns CDR1 SGDLS and CDR2 YYNGEE. Trimming took 3 bases from V and 3 from J, leaving 12 bases between them. The CDR3 has 14 residues. CDR3 protein: CASSGAGDDYGYTF. The CDR3 DNA sequence: TGTGCCAGCAGCGGGGCAGGGGACGACTATGGCTACACCTTC.

This sequence joins TRBV19 and TRBJ1-5; a possible D gene is TRBD1 (5 bases). The CDR3 is made up of 15 amino acids. The germline V gene has CDR1 LNHDA and CDR2 SQIVND (reference sequence). V was clipped by 2 bases and J by 1 base, with 9 bases between them. The CDR3 DNA is TGTGCCAGTAGTATAACCAGGGTGAGCAATCAGCCCCAGCATTTT. It specifies CASSITRVSNQPQHF.

The V gene is TRBV2, the J gene TRBJ2-5; 8 positions agree with TRBD1. CDR3 length: 14 amino acids. Germline V gives CDR1 SNHLY, CDR2 FYNNEI. Unmatched junction bases numbered 8, after V lost 6 bases and J lost 5 bases. For the CDR3, the DNA is TGTGCCAGCAGCCCGTGGACAGGGCAGGAGACCCAGTACTTC. This gives the protein CASSPWTGQETQYF. Using reference TRBV2 and TRBJ2-5 for the parts outside the CDR3, the full variable domain is EPEVTQTPSHQVTQMGQEVILRCVPISNHLYFYWYRQILGQKVEFLVSFYNNEISEKSEIFDDQFSVERPDGSNFTLKIRSTKLEDSAMYFCASSPWTGQETQYFGPGTRLLVL.